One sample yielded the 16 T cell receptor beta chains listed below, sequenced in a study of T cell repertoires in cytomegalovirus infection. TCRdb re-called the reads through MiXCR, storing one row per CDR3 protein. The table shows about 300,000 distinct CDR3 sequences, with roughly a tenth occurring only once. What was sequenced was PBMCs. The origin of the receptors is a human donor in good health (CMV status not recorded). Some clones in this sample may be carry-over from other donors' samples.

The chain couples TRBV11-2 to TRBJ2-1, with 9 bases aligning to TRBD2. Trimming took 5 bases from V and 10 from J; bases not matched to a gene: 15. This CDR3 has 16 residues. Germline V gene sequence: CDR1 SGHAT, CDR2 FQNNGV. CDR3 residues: CASSERGRGGLGEQFF. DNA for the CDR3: TGTGCCAGCAGCGAAAGGGGGCGGGGGGGCCTGGGGGAGCAGTTCTTC.

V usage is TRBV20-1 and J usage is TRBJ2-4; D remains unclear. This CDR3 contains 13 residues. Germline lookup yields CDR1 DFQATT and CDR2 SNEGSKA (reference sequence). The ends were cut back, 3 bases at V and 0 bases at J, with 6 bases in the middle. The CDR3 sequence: CSARRLAKNIQYF. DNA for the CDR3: TGCAGTGCTAGGCGTCTAGCCAAAAACATTCAGTACTTC.

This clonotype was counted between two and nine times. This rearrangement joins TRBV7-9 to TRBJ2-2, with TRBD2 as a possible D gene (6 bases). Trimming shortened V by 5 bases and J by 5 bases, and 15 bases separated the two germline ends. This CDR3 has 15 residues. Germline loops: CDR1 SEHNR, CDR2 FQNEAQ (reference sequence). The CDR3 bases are TGTGCCAGCAGCCCCCGGACTATTGTTACCGGGGAGCTGTTTTTT. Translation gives CASSPRTIVTGELFF. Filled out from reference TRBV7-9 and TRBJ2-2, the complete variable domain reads DTGVSQNPRHKITKRGQNVTFRCDPISEHNRLYWYRQTLGQGPEFLTYFQNEAQLEKSRLLSDRFSAERPKGSFSTLEIQRTEQGDSAMYLCASSPRTIVTGELFFGEGSRLTVL.

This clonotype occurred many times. The CDR3 region is CAIKRPSVDTQYF. CDR3 coding DNA: TGTGCCATCAAGCGGCCCTCGGTAGATACGCAGTATTTT. The rearrangement uses TRBV6-1 and TRBJ2-3; a weak D match, TRBD2 (5 bases). Germline-derived CDR1 and CDR2 are MNHNS and SASEGT. The ends were cut back, 10 bases at V and 5 bases at J, with 16 bases in the middle. This CDR3 is 13 amino acids long.

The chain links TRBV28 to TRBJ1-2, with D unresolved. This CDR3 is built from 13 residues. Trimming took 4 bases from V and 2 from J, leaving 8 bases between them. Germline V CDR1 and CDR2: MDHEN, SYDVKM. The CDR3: CASSWKGNYGYTF. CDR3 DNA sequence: TGTGCCAGCAGTTGGAAGGGAAACTATGGCTACACCTTC.

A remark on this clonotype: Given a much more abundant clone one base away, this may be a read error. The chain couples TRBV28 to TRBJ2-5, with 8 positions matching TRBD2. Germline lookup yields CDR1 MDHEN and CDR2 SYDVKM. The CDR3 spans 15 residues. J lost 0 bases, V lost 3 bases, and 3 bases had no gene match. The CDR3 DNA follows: TGTGCCAGCAGTTTCTTGCGGGGGGACCAAGAGACCCAGTACTTC. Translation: CASSFLRGDQETQYF.

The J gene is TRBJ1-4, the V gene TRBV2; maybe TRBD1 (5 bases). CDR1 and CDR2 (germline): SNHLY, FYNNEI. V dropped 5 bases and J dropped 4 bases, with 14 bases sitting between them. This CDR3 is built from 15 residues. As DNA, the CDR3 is TGTGCCAGCAGTCGGGACGTCTCCCGTAATGAAAAACTGTTTTTT. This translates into CASSRDVSRNEKLFF.

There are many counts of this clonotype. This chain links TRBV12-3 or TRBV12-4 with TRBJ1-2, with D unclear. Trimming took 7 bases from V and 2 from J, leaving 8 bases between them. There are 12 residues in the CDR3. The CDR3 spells CASIETNYGYTF. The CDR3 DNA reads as TGTGCCAGCATCGAGACAAACTATGGCTACACCTTC.

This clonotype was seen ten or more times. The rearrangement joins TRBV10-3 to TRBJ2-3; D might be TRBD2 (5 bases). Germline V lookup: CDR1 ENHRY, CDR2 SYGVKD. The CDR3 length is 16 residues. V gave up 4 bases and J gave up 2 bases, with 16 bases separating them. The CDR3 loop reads CAISASAASNTDTQYF. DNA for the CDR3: TGTGCCATCAGTGCCTCAGCGGCTAGCAACACAGATACGCAGTATTTT.

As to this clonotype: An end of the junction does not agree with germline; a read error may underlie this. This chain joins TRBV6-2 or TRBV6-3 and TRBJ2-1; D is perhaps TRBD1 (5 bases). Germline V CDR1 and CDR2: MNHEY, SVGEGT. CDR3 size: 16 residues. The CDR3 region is CSSSYSIQAPYNEQFF. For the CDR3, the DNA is TGTTCCAGCAGTTACTCGATACAGGCTCCCTACAATGAGCAGTTCTTC.

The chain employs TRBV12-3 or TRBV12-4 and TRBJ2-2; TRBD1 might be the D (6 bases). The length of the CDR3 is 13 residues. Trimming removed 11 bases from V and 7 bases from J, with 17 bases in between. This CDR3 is CAYWTEPVGELFF. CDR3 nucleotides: TGTGCCTACTGGACAGAGCCGGTCGGGGAGCTGTTTTTT.

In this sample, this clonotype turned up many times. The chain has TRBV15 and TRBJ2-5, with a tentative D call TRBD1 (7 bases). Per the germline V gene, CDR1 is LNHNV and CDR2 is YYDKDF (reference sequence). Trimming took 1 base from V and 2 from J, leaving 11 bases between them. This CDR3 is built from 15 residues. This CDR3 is CATSRVGGQQETQYF. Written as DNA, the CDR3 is TGTGCCACCAGCAGAGTGGGGGGACAGCAAGAGACCCAGTACTTC.

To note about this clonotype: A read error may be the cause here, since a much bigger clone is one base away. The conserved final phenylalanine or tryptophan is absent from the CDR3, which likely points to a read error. The CDR3 DNA sequence: TGTGCCAGCAGTCTAGACTACGGCTTCCCCAATGAGCAGTTCTAC. This encodes CASSLDYGFPNEQFY. This chain joins TRBV6-2 or TRBV6-3 and TRBJ2-1, with D perhaps matching TRBD2 (5 bases). The germline gives CDR1 MNHEY, CDR2 SVGEGT. V dropped 5 bases and J dropped 6 bases, with 17 bases sitting between them. This CDR3 comprises 15 residues.

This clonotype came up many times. The DNA for the CDR3 is TGTGCCATCAGTCCAGGACAGGGGGGGATCAATGAGCAGTTCTTC. It encodes CAISPGQGGINEQFF. The rearrangement uses TRBV10-3 and TRBJ2-1, with 10 bases aligning to TRBD1. The germline CDR1 and CDR2 sequences are ENHRY and SYGVKD. J gave up 6 bases and V 5 bases, and 7 bases lay outside the gene matches. CDR3 length equals 15 residues.

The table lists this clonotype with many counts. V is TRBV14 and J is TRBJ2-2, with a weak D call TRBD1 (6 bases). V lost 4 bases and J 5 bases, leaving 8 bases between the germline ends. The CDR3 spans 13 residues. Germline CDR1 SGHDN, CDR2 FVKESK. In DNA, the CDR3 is TGTGCCAGCAGCCGAGGGGGAACCGGGGAGCTGTTTTTT. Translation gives CASSRGGTGELFF.

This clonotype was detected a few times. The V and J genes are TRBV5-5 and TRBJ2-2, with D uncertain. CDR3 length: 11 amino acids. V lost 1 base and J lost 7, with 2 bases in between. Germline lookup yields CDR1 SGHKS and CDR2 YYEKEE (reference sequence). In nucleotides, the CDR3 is TGTGCCAGCAGCTTGTTCGGGGAGCTGTTTTTT. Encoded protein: CASSLFGELFF. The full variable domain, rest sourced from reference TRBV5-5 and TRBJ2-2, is DAGVTQSPTHLIKTRGQQVTLRCSPISGHKSVSWYQQVLGQGPQFIFQYYEKEERGRGNFPDRFSARQFPNYSSELNVNALLLGDSALYLCASSLFGELFFGEGSRLTVL.